These T cell receptor beta chains were read from a single sample in a study of T cell responses to AZD1222 COVID-19 vaccine. Only in-frame clones appear in the TCRdb table, and some are missing; sequencing was by immunoSEQ multiplex PCR. The profile shows 95,000 to 150,000 clones, around 87% of them singletons. The starting material was peripheral blood, obtained on day 0 of AZD1222 vaccination. The receptor source for this set is an adult in good health. Both conserved end residues are part of each CDR3. Fields, in order: clone size, D gene, J gene, V gene, CDR3 protein, CDR3 DNA. The D gene is left open where the match is weak. Size tells how often a clone was seen (once, few, many) or the class of an expanded clone, and some rows leave it out.

>.|TRBD1|TRBJ1-6|TRBV28
CASSLRQGANSPLHF
TGTGCCAGCAGTTTACGACAGGGGGCGAATTCACCCCTCCACTTT
>.|TRBD2|TRBJ2-1|TRBV19
CASSIEVAGGVNEQFF
TGTGCCAGTAGTATAGAAGTAGCGGGAGGGGTCAATGAGCAGTTCTTC
>.|.|TRBJ2-5|TRBV5-4
CASSVDREGETQYF
TGTGCCAGCAGTGTAGACAGGGAGGGGGAGACCCAGTACTTC
>.|TRBD2|TRBJ2-3|TRBV9
CASSVGVSGAGDTQYF
TGTGCCAGCAGCGTAGGGGTTAGCGGGGCTGGAGATACGCAGTATTTT
>.|.|TRBJ1-2|TRBV4-1
CASSQDRRAGGDNYGYTF
TGCGCCAGCAGCCAAGATCGGCGGGCGGGGGGAGATAACTATGGCTACACCTTC
>.|TRBD2|TRBJ2-1|TRBV6-1
CASSEVFGSGRVYNEQFF
TGTGCCAGCAGTGAAGTTTTTGGTAGCGGGAGGGTTTACAATGAGCAGTTCTTC
>.|.|TRBJ1-4|TRBV15
CATSRTENEKLFF
TGTGCCACCAGCAGGACAGAGAATGAAAAACTGTTTTTT
>.|TRBD1|TRBJ2-1|TRBV5-1
CASSFTGTGGNEQFF
TGCGCCAGCAGCTTTACCGGGACAGGTGGGAATGAGCAGTTCTTC
>.|.|TRBJ1-1|TRBV7-9
CATLLVGTEAFF
TGTGCCACCTTGCTGGTGGGCACTGAAGCTTTCTTT
>.|TRBD1|TRBJ1-1|TRBV5-4
CASSRQGLNTEAFF
TGTGCCAGCAGTAGACAGGGGTTGAACACTGAAGCTTTCTTT
>few|TRBD1|TRBJ1-2|TRBV29-1
CSAPGQGLEGYTF
TGCAGCGCCCCCGGACAGGGATTGGAAGGCTACACCTTC
>.|TRBD2|TRBJ2-1|TRBV28
CASTFLAGVNEQFF
TGTGCCAGCACATTTCTAGCGGGAGTTAATGAGCAGTTCTTC
>once|.|TRBJ1-6|TRBV5-1
CASSLQGTAPLHF
TGCGCCAGCAGCTTGCAAGGGACGGCACCCCTCCACTTT
>.|.|TRBJ2-7|TRBV18
CASSTRTLYEQYF
TGTGCCAGCTCAACCAGGACTCTCTACGAGCAGTACTTC
>.|.|TRBJ2-1|TRBV7-9
CASSPSFGRNEQFF
TGTGCCAGCAGCCCATCTTTTGGCCGCAATGAGCAGTTCTTC
>.|.|TRBJ2-2|TRBV6-5
CASSPTAAGELFF
TGTGCCAGCAGCCCGACAGCGGCCGGGGAGCTGTTTTTT
>.|TRBD1|TRBJ2-4|TRBV3-1/TRBV3-2
CASSQGLARTGWAKNIQYF
TGTGCCAGCAGCCAAGGGCTCGCGAGGACAGGGTGGGCCAAAAACATTCAGTACTTC
>.|.|TRBJ2-7|TRBV5-1
CASSFTSRYEQYF
TGCGCCAGCAGCTTCACCAGTAGGTACGAGCAGTACTTC
>.|.|TRBJ1-5|TRBV20-1
CSASWSNQPQHF
TGCAGTGCTAGTTGGAGCAATCAGCCCCAGCATTTT
>few|.|TRBJ2-3|TRBV7-2
CASSLGGQWGATDTQYF
TGTGCCAGCAGCTTAGGAGGGCAGTGGGGGGCCACAGATACGCAGTATTTT
>.|.|TRBJ1-5|TRBV27
CASSLGGLGNQPQHF
TGTGCCAGCAGTTTGGGGGGGTTAGGCAATCAGCCCCAGCATTTT
>.|.|TRBJ1-1|TRBV2
CASSGRVGNTEAFF
TGTGCCAGCAGTGGCAGGGTCGGGAACACTGAAGCTTTCTTT
>once|.|TRBJ1-4|TRBV5-3
CARKGRRAEKLFF
TGTGCCAGAAAGGGTAGGAGGGCTGAAAAACTGTTTTTT
>.|.|TRBJ1-2|TRBV11-2
CASSLGPIGGRFYGYTF
TGTGCCAGCAGCTTAGGTCCGATAGGGGGACGGTTCTATGGCTACACCTTC
>.|.|TRBJ1-2|TRBV12-3/TRBV12-4
CASSFGGGGYTF
TGTGCCAGCAGTTTCGGGGGAGGGGGCTACACCTTC
>.|.|TRBJ1-2|TRBV29-1
CSVQNGDYGYTF
TGCAGCGTACAAAACGGGGACTATGGCTACACCTTC
>.|.|TRBJ2-3|TRBV9
CASSAPMSPSGFTDTQYF
TGTGCCAGCAGCGCCCCGATGTCCCCATCGGGGTTCACAGATACGCAGTATTTT
>.|.|TRBJ1-2|TRBV27
CASSLGRNYGYTF
TGTGCCAGCAGTCTGGGTAGAAACTATGGCTACACCTTC
>.|TRBD1|TRBJ1-1|TRBV7-8
CASGTGRGTEAFF
TGTGCCAGTGGGACAGGGAGAGGGACTGAAGCTTTCTTT
>.|.|TRBJ2-7|TRBV4-3
CASSQGREGGYEQYF
TGCGCCAGCAGCCAAGGGCGCGAGGGGGGGTACGAGCAGTACTTC
>.|.|TRBJ1-2|TRBV28
CASSFNTGAYGYTF
TGTGCCAGCAGTTTTAATACTGGGGCCTATGGCTACACCTTC
>.|TRBD1|TRBJ2-1|TRBV7-2
CASKGQSLNEQFF
TGTGCCAGCAAGGGACAGTCTCTCAATGAGCAGTTCTTC
>.|.|TRBJ1-3|TRBV27
CASSPWTALGGNTIYF
TGTGCCAGCAGCCCGTGGACAGCGCTGGGTGGAAACACCATATATTTT
>.|.|TRBJ2-7|TRBV4-2
CASSQDYRTYEQYF
TGTGCCAGCAGCCAAGATTATAGGACCTACGAGCAGTACTTC
>.|.|TRBJ1-2|TRBV12-3/TRBV12-4
CASSSTSTNGYTF
TGTGCCAGCAGTTCAACGAGTACTAATGGCTACACCTTC
>.|.|TRBJ2-1|TRBV5-1
CASTISGYNEQFF
TGCGCCAGCACCATTAGCGGTTACAATGAGCAGTTCTTC
>once|.|TRBJ1-5|TRBV6-5
CASSLGPGGNQPQHF
TGTGCCAGCAGTCTGGGACCAGGAGGCAATCAGCCCCAGCATTTT
>.|TRBD2|TRBJ2-7|TRBV7-2
CASSLGASGYEQYF
TGTGCCAGCAGCTTAGGGGCTAGCGGGTACGAGCAGTACTTC
>.|.|TRBJ1-4|TRBV12-3/TRBV12-4
CASSYGRWEKLFF
TGTGCCAGCAGTTATGGACGGTGGGAAAAACTGTTTTTT
>.|.|TRBJ2-1|TRBV5-1
CASSMPSSVNEQFF
TGCGCCAGCAGCATGCCCAGTAGCGTCAATGAGCAGTTCTTC
>.|.|TRBJ2-7|TRBV18
CASSPPSSYEQYF
TGTGCCAGCTCACCACCTAGTTCCTACGAGCAGTACTTC
>.|TRBD1|TRBJ2-1|TRBV30
CAWSDPTGVGNEQFF
TGTGCCTGGAGTGACCCGACAGGGGTGGGCAATGAGCAGTTCTTC
>.|.|TRBJ1-3|TRBV7-2
CASSLQDVRGNTIYF
TGTGCCAGCAGTTTACAGGATGTCCGAGGAAACACCATATATTTT
>once|.|TRBJ2-6|TRBV28
CASSPPGSGANVLTF
TGTGCCAGCAGTCCCCCGGGCTCTGGGGCCAACGTCCTGACTTTC
>.|.|TRBJ1-6|TRBV3-1/TRBV3-2
CASSQGSAGDSPLHF
TGTGCCAGCAGCCAAGGGTCGGCAGGGGATTCACCCCTCCACTTT
>.|TRBD1|TRBJ1-5|TRBV6-1
CASSAGQAAISQPQHF
TGTGCCAGCAGTGCGGGACAGGCGGCAATTTCTCAGCCCCAGCATTTT
>.|.|TRBJ1-2|TRBV27
CASSLRGDPVYGYTF
TGTGCCAGCAGTTTAAGGGGGGACCCAGTCTATGGCTACACCTTC
>.|.|TRBJ2-7|TRBV29-1
CSVEVVPGSSYEQYF
TGCAGCGTTGAAGTGGTCCCAGGGAGCTCCTACGAGCAGTACTTC
>.|.|TRBJ2-7|TRBV7-9
CASSSPTYEQYF
TGTGCCAGCAGCTCTCCAACCTACGAGCAGTACTTC
>few|TRBD1|TRBJ1-6|TRBV28
CASSSAGQKNSPLHF
TGTGCCAGCAGTTCCGCGGGACAGAAAAATTCACCCCTCCACTTT
>.|.|TRBJ2-7|TRBV9
CASSEDGYEQYF
TGTGCCAGCAGCGAGGACGGGTACGAGCAGTACTTC
>.|.|TRBJ2-7|TRBV20-1
CSASSDLGEQYF
TGCAGTGCTAGTTCCGACCTGGGGGAGCAGTACTTC
>.|.|TRBJ2-5|TRBV28
CASSFSRTPQAQYF
TGTGCCAGCAGTTTCTCCCGGACACCGCAGGCCCAGTACTTC
>few|.|TRBJ1-2|TRBV19
CASSLTVLYGYTF
TGTGCCAGTAGTTTGACAGTTCTTTATGGCTACACCTTC